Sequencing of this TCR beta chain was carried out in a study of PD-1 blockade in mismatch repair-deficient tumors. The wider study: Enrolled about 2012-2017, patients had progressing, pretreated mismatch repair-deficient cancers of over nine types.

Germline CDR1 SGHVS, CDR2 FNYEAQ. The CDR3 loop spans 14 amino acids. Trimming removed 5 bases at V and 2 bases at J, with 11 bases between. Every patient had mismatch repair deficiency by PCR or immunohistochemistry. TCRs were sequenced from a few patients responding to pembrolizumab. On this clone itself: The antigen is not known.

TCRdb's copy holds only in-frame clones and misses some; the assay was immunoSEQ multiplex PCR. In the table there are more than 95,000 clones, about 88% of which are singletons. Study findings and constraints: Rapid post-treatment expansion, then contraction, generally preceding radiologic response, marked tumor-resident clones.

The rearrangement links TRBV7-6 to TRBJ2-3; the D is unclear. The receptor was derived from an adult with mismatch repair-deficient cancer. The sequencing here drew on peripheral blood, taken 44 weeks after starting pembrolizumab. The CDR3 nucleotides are TGTGCCAGCAGCCCAGTGGTTCCCACAGATACGCAGTATTTT. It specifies CASSPVVPTDTQYF. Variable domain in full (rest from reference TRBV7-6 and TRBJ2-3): GAGVSQSPRYKVTKRGQDVALRCDPISGHVSLYWYRQALGQGPEFLTYFNYEAQQDKSGLPNDRFSAERPEGSISTLTIQRTEQRDSAMYRCASSPVVPTDTQYFGPGTRLTVL.